Detailed here is one T cell receptor beta chain. This sample stems from a study of shared clonotypes between healthy human individuals. Overall study context: CD8 memory received one plate per donor, CD8 naive two, CD4 memory three and CD4 naive three.

The CDR3 has 12 residues. V lost 2 bases and J lost 7, with 9 bases in between. Germline CDR1 MDHEN, CDR2 SYDVKM. Genomic DNA belonging to each subset was distributed in equal measure over several immunoSEQ plates. Original methodology: Junction-only immunoSEQ sequences carried no quality scores, so filtering differed. Measured with immunoSEQ multiplex PCR; TCRdb has only the in-frame clones, and not every one. V, J and clone size were drawn from that table, and D and trimming were deduced from the DNA. This table holds under 1,100,000 clones, more than 60% found once. The origin of this receptor is a man between 18 and 35 years old in good health. The rearrangement uses TRBV28 and TRBJ2-7; D not certain. The source material was memory CD4+ T cells sorted from blood. Subset in this sample: CD45RA-negative fraction. CDR3 residues: CASSLTAQEQYF. The CDR3 nucleotides read TGTGCCAGCAGTTTAACGGCTCAAGAGCAGTACTTC. Full variable domain (missing parts from reference TRBV28 and TRBJ2-7): DVKVTQSSRYLVKRTGEKVFLECVQDMDHENMFWYRQDPGLGLRLIYFSYDVKMKEKGDIPEGYSVSREKKERFSLILESASTNQTSMYLCASSLTAQEQYFGPGTRLTVT.